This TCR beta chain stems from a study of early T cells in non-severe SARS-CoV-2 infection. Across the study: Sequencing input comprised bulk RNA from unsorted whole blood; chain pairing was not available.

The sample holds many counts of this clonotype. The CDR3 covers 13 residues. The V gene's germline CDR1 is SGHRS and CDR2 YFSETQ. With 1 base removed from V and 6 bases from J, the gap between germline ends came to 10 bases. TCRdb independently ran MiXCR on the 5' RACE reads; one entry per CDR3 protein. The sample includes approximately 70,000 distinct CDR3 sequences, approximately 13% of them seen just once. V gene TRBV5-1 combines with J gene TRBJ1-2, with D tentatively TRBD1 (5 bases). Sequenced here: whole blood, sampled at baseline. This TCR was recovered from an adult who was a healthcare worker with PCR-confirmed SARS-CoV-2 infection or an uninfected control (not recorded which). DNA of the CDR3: TGCGCCAGCAGCTTGAGGAAGGGGAATGGCTACACCTTC. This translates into CASSLRKGNGYTF.